These 6 T cell receptor beta chains were sequenced from one sample in a study of Ad26.COV2.S vaccination and SARS-CoV-2 variants. The treatment denotes: roughly 18 received Ad26.COV2.S at low or high dose, single or two shots; about 5 received placebo; per-sample allocation not given. The study sampled participants on day 63 after the first vaccine or placebo injection. Clones were read by immunoSEQ multiplex PCR, and TCRdb kept only the in-frame ones, dropping some. The table lists some 460,000 clones, 70% to 90% of them singletons, with roughly 1.7% in the top ten. The material was peripheral blood, obtained in a trial of Ad26.COV2.S vaccine versus placebo. The receptor set was obtained from a person between 18 and 65 years old who received the Ad26.COV2.S COVID-19 vaccine or a placebo.

The chain links TRBV10-1 to TRBJ2-3, with D uncertain. This CDR3 contains 14 residues. Germline CDR1 WNHNN, CDR2 SYGVQD (reference sequence). With 6 bases removed from V and 2 bases from J, the gap between germline ends came to 12 bases. CDR3 coding DNA: TGCGCCAGCAGCCTGGGTGGTTCCACAGATACGCAGTATTTT. This translates into CASSLGGSTDTQYF.

V gene TRBV3-1 (or the pseudogene TRBV3-2) combines with J gene TRBJ2-1; TRBD2 aligns across 9 bases. V shed 2 bases, J shed 8 bases, and the junction held 4 bases outside the gene matches. Germline V lookup: CDR1 LGHDT, CDR2 YNNKEL (reference sequence). The CDR3 totals 14 residues. The chain's CDR3 is CASSQKAGGDEQFF. Here the CDR3 DNA reads TGTGCCAGCAGCCAAAAAGCGGGGGGCGATGAGCAGTTCTTC.

The chain employs TRBV18 and TRBJ1-1, with a possible D match to TRBD1 (6 bases). Germline CDR1 KGHSH, CDR2 LQKENI. There are 14 residues in the CDR3. V was trimmed by 5 bases and J by 0 bases, leaving 10 bases between them. The CDR3 reads CASSRQEMNTEAFF. In DNA form, the CDR3 reads TGTGCCAGCTCAAGACAGGAGATGAACACTGAAGCTTTCTTT.

The chain joins TRBV7-3 to TRBJ2-6; D is perhaps TRBD2 (7 bases). The CDR3 covers 16 residues. Trimming stripped 5 bases from V and 2 bases from J, with 13 bases between. Germline V gene data show CDR1 as SGHTA and CDR2 as FQGTGA. The CDR3 coding sequence is TGTGCCAGCAGCCCCCTCGGGGGGCCTGGGGCCAACGTCCTGACTTTC. As protein: CASSPLGGPGANVLTF.

This chain uses TRBV28 with TRBJ2-1, with D maybe TRBD2 (6 bases). Germline V CDR1 and CDR2: MDHEN, SYDVKM. Trimming cost V 3 bases and J 2 bases, with 11 bases left between them. The CDR3 runs to 15 residues. The CDR3 sequence is CASSFGGVTYNEQFF. The CDR3 region has the DNA TGTGCCAGCAGTTTCGGGGGTGTAACCTACAATGAGCAGTTCTTC.

This rearrangement joins TRBV7-2 to TRBJ1-2, with TRBD1 matching 8 bases. There are 14 residues in the CDR3. CDR1 and CDR2 from the germline V gene are SGHTA and FQGNSA. Unmatched junction bases numbered 6, after V lost 1 base and J lost 8 bases. The CDR3, as DNA: TGTGCCAGCAGCTTAGGAGGACAGGGAAAAGGCTACACCTTC. This translates into CASSLGGQGKGYTF.